A selection of T cell receptor beta chains follows, all from one sample in a study of T cell responses to AZD1222 COVID-19 vaccine. Clones were read by immunoSEQ multiplex PCR, and TCRdb kept only the in-frame ones, dropping some. The table lists some 65,000 clones, about four fifths of them singletons. Material: peripheral blood, obtained on day 0 of MenACWY control vaccination. The source of these receptors is an adult in good health. CDR3s include the opening cysteine and the closing phenylalanine or tryptophan. The order of the fields is J gene, V gene, D gene, clone size, CDR3 DNA, CDR3 protein. The D gene is left open where the match is weak. Some rows have no size entry. The others give once, few or many, or a class for an expanded clone.

>TRBJ1-1|TRBV6-1|-|once
TGTGCCAGCAGTGACCTGGGCAAACCGAACACTGAAGCTTTCTTT
CASSDLGKPNTEAFF
>TRBJ2-7|TRBV4-2|TRBD2|-
TGTGCCAGCAGCCAAGAGACTAGCGGGAGCTACGAGCAGTACTTC
CASSQETSGSYEQYF
>TRBJ2-5|TRBV15|-|-
TGTGCCACCAGCAGAGTCAAGGGGCCCCAAGAGACCCAGTACTTC
CATSRVKGPQETQYF
>TRBJ1-1|TRBV28|-|-
TGTGCCAGCAGTGAGACTCAGCCGGTCACTGAAGCTTTCTTT
CASSETQPVTEAFF
>TRBJ2-5|TRBV7-2|-|-
TGTGCCAGCAGCGGGGGGCCCTTTAGACGGGAGACCCAGTACTTC
CASSGGPFRRETQYF
>TRBJ1-3|TRBV7-3|-|-
TGTGCCAGCATCCGGGGCGTTGGAAACACCATATATTTT
CASIRGVGNTIYF
>TRBJ1-1|TRBV6-5|-|-
TGTGCCAGTACCGGGGACGGTAGACAAGAAGCTTTCTTT
CASTGDGRQEAFF
>TRBJ2-1|TRBV5-1|TRBD2|-
TGCGCCAGCAGCCCGACTAGCGGAGTATACAATGAGCAGTTCTTC
CASSPTSGVYNEQFF
>TRBJ1-1|TRBV5-4|-|few
TGTGCCAGCAGCTTGGCTCAGGGCGCTGAAGCTTTCTTT
CASSLAQGAEAFF
>TRBJ1-1|TRBV5-5|-|-
TGTGCCAGCAGCCCTGGGAGGGGCGCGGGTCACACTGAAGCTTTCTTT
CASSPGRGAGHTEAFF
>TRBJ1-1|TRBV19|-|-
TGTGCCAGTAGTATAGTGCCCAGTTCTGAAGCTTTCTTT
CASSIVPSSEAFF
>TRBJ2-3|TRBV19|TRBD1|-
TGTGCCAGTAGTGTGACAGGGACGGATACGCAGTATTTT
CASSVTGTDTQYF
>TRBJ2-7|TRBV11-2|-|-
TGTGCCAGCAGCTTAGATTCAGGGTTCGAGCAGTACTTC
CASSLDSGFEQYF
>TRBJ2-4|TRBV7-2|-|-
TGTGCCAGCAGCTTGGGGCCGACCCTAGCCAAAAACATTCAGTACTTC
CASSLGPTLAKNIQYF